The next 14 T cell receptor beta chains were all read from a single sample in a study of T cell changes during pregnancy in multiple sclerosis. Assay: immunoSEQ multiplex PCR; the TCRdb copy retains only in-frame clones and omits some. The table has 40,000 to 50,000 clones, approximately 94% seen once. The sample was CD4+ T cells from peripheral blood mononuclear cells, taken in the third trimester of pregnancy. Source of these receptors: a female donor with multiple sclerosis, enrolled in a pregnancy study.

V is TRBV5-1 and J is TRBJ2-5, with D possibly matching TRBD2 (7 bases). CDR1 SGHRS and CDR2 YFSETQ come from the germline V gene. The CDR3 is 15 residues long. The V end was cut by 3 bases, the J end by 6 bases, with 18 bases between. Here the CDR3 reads CASSSWGGAQKTQYF. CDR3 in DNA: TGCGCCAGCAGCTCATGGGGGGGGGCGCAGAAGACCCAGTACTTC.

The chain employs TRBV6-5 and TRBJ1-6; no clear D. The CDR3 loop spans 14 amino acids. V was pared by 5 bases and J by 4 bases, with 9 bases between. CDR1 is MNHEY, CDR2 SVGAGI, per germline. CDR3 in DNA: TGTGCCAGCAGTGTGACGGAGTATAATTCACCCCTCCACTTT. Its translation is CASSVTEYNSPLHF.

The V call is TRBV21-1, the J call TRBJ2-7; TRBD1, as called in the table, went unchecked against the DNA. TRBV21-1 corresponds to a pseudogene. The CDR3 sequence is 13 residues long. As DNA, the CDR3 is TGTGCCAGCAGCAAATTGTCACAGTTCGAGCAGTACTTC. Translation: CASSKLSQFEQYF.

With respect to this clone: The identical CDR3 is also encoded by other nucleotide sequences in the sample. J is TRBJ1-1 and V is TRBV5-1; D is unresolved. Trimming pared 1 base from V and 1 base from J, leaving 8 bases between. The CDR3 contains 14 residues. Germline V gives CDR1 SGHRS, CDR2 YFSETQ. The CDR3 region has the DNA TGCGCCAGCAGCTTGCCGGGGTCGAACACTGAAGCTTTCTTT. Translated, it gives CASSLPGSNTEAFF.

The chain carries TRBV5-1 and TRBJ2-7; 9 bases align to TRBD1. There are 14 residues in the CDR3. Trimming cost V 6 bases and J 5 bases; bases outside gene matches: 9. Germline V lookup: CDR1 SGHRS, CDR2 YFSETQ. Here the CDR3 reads CASIVQGASHEQYF. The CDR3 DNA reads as TGCGCCAGCATTGTACAGGGGGCGTCCCACGAGCAGTACTTC.

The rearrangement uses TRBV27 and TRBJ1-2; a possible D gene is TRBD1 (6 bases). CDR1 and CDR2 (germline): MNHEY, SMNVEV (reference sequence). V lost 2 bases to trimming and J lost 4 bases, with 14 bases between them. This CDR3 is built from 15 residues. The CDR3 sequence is CASSLGTGRIYGYTF. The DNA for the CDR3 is TGTGCCAGCAGTTTAGGCACAGGGCGAATCTATGGCTACACCTTC.

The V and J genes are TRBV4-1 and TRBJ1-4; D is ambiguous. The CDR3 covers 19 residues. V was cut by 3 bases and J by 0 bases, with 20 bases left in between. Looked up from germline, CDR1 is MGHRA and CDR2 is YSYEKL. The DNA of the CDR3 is TGCGCCAGCAGCCAGGCCCCGGCCGAGGCCTTCTCAACTAATGAAAAACTGTTTTTT. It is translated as CASSQAPAEAFSTNEKLFF.

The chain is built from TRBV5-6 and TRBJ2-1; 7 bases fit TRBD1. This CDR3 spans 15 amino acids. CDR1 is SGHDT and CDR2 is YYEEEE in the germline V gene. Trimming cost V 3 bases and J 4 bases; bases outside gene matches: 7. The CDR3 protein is CASSSLGQEYNEQFF. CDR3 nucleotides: TGTGCCAGCAGCTCTTTAGGACAGGAGTACAATGAGCAGTTCTTC.

This CDR3 is CARSPGQAVNTEAFF. In nucleotides, the CDR3 is TGTGCCAGAAGCCCAGGACAGGCTGTGAACACTGAAGCTTTCTTT. The J gene is TRBJ1-1, the V gene TRBV5-3; 7 bases align to TRBD1. TRBV5-3 is classed as an ORF, of uncertain function. V dropped 4 bases and J dropped 0; count of bases not matched to a gene: 6. This CDR3 is built from 15 residues.

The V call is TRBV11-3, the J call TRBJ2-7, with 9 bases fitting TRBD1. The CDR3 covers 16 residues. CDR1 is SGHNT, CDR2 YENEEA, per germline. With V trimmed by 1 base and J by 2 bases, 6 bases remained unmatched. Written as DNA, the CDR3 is TGTGCCAGCAGCTTAGCGATAGGGACAGGGACCTACGAGCAGTACTTC. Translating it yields CASSLAIGTGTYEQYF.

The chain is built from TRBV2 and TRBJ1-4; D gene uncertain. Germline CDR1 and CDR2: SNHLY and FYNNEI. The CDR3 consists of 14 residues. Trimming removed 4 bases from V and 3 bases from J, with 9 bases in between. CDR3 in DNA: TGTGCCAGCAGTGCGGGTCGCGCTAATGAAAAACTGTTTTTT. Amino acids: CASSAGRANEKLFF.

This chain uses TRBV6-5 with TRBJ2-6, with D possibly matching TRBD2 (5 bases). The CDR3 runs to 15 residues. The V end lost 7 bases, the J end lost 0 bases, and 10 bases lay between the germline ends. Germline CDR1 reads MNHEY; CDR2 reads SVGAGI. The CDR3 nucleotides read TGTGCCAGCAAGGGAGCTAGCTCTGGGGCCAACGTCCTGACTTTC. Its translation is CASKGASSGANVLTF.

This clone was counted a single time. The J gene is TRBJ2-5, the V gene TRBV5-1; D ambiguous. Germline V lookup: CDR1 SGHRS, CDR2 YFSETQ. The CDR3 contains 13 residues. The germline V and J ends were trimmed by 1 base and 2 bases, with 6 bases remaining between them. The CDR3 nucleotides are TGCGCCAGCAGCTTGCCGCGACAAGAGACCCAGTACTTC. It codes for CASSLPRQETQYF.

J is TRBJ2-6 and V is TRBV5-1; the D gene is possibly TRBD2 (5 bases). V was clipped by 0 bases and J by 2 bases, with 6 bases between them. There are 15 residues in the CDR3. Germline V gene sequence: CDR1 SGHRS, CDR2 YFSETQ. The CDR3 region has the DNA TGCGCCAGCAGCTTGGGAGGGACTGGGGCCAACGTCCTGACTTTC. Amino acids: CASSLGGTGANVLTF.